This TCR beta chain is drawn from a study of CD8 T cells in ankylosing spondylitis. This clonotype was seen repeatedly, ten times or more. TCRdb re-analysed the 5' RACE reads in MiXCR, keeping a single row per CDR3 protein. Of 250,000 or so distinct CDR3 sequences in the sample, 15% to 20% were seen once. Sequenced input: blood, either unsorted or a sorted T cell fraction (not recorded which). The sequence came from a male donor with ankylosing spondylitis or in good health (not recorded which).

In nucleotides, the CDR3 is TGCGCCAGCAGCACCCAGGAGCGGGAGTTCCAAGATACGCAGTATTTT. It specifies CASSTQEREFQDTQYF. This chain connects TRBV5-1 to TRBJ2-3, with 8 bases matching TRBD2. The CDR3 is 16 amino acids. Germline lookup yields CDR1 SGHRS and CDR2 YFSETQ. Germline trimming cut 4 bases from V and 5 bases from J; bases unmatched to any gene: 12.